What follows are 17 T cell receptor beta chains derived from one specimen sequenced in a study of T cell changes during pregnancy in multiple sclerosis (dated by TCRdb to the late 2010s). The protocol used for the library was the immunoSEQ multiplex PCR assay. Not all clones reach the TCRdb copy of this immuneACCESS table, which keeps in-frame sequences only. Checked studies attribute under half of the gap to unresolved V genes and leave the rest unexplained. This sample is represented by around 31,000 clones; approximately 94% of them were singletons. 0.71% of the sample is in the top ten clones. The sequences come from CD4+ T cells from peripheral blood mononuclear cells, collected in the first trimester of pregnancy. The receptors come from a female donor with multiple sclerosis, enrolled in a pregnancy study.

V usage is TRBV11-1 and J usage is TRBJ2-1, with 7 nucleotides matching TRBD2. The CDR3 spans 17 residues. The V gene end was trimmed by 2 bases and the J gene end by 3 bases; junction bases not matched to a gene: 10. Germline CDR1 reads SGHAT; CDR2 reads FQDESV (reference sequence). Here the CDR3 reads CASSLSRGGTYYNEQFF. In DNA, the CDR3 is TGTGCCAGCAGCTTATCGCGCGGGGGAACGTACTACAATGAGCAGTTCTTC.

V gene TRBV28 combines with J gene TRBJ2-3; D is possibly TRBD1 (6 bases). The CDR3 contains 15 residues. CDR1 and CDR2 (germline): MDHEN, SYDVKM. V was trimmed by 4 bases and J by 0 bases, leaving 11 bases between them. The CDR3 spells CASSSQGPSTDTQYF. The CDR3 DNA is TGTGCCAGCAGTTCCCAGGGGCCGAGCACAGATACGCAGTATTTT.

V and J are TRBV4-2 and TRBJ2-2, with 8 bases fitting TRBD2. The CDR3 contains 16 residues. CDR1 and CDR2 from the germline V gene are LGHNA and YNFKEQ. The trim removed 4 bases at V and 4 bases at J, leaving 8 bases unmatched. DNA for the CDR3: TGTGCCAGCAGCCCTCTGAGCGGGGGCCGCACCGGGGAGCTGTTTTTT. This encodes CASSPLSGGRTGELFF.

V gene TRBV7-2 combines with J gene TRBJ2-3; 7 bases map to TRBD1. CDR1 SGHTA and CDR2 FQGNSA come from the germline V gene. Unmatched junction bases numbered 4, after V lost 5 bases and J lost 2 bases. The CDR3 runs to 14 residues. CDR3 residues: CASSPDRDTDTQYF. The CDR3 DNA is TGTGCCAGCAGCCCCGACAGGGACACAGATACGCAGTATTTT.

The CDR3 sequence is CASSLERRLAGTNEQFF. The CDR3 coding sequence is TGCGCCAGCAGCCTCGAAAGGCGGCTAGCGGGGACCAATGAGCAGTTCTTC. The genes are TRBV5-1 and TRBJ2-1; 9 bases align to TRBD2. This CDR3 is 17 amino acids long. Per germline, CDR1 SGHRS and CDR2 YFSETQ. The ends lost 4 bases at V and 6 bases at J; junction bases unmatched: 14.

The chain carries TRBV10-3 and TRBJ1-1, with D perhaps TRBD1 (6 bases). Trimming took 4 bases from V and 1 from J, leaving 19 bases between them. Germline V gene sequence: CDR1 ENHRY, CDR2 SYGVKD. This CDR3 is built from 17 residues. CDR3 region: CAISGPRPGEGNTEAFF. CDR3 bases: TGTGCCATCAGTGGGCCTCGCCCAGGGGAAGGGAACACTGAAGCTTTCTTT.

The V and J genes are TRBV5-6 and TRBJ1-2, with TRBD1 matching 12 bases. Trimming at V came to 5 bases and at J to 5 bases, leaving 7 bases not matched to a gene. The germline V gene encodes CDR1 SGHDT and CDR2 YYEEEE. The CDR3 extends over 15 amino acids. The CDR3 region is CASRGTGGFRYGYTF. CDR3 coding DNA: TGTGCCAGCAGGGGGACAGGGGGCTTTAGGTATGGCTACACCTTC.

The chain couples TRBV6-5 to TRBJ1-1; TRBD1 matches 9 bases. Germline CDR1 MNHEY, CDR2 SVGAGI. After removal of 2 bases from V and 4 bases from J, the junction contained 2 bases not matched to a gene. This CDR3 has 14 residues. In DNA form, the CDR3 reads TGTGCCAGCAGTTACATGGGACAGGGCACTGAAGCTTTCTTT. The encoded protein is CASSYMGQGTEAFF.

As for this clone: A read error may produce the germline difference seen at one junction end. The rearrangement links TRBV11-2 to TRBJ1-2; maybe TRBD1 (5 bases). CDR3 length equals 12 residues. Germline V gene data show CDR1 as SGHAT and CDR2 as FQNNGV. Here the CDR3 reads CASSSHRGILVF. CDR3 coding DNA: TGTGCCAGCAGCTCCCATCGGGGGATTCTGGTCTTC.

The chain recombines TRBV7-3 with TRBJ2-3; D perhaps matches TRBD2 (5 bases). This CDR3 has 13 amino acids. The V gene lost 3 bases and the J gene lost 7 bases, with 11 bases spanning the gap. Germline CDR1 reads SGHTA; CDR2 reads FQGTGA. The CDR3 here is CASSFSLGNTQYF. The CDR3 DNA follows: TGTGCCAGCAGCTTCTCACTAGGAAATACGCAGTATTTT.

The gene calls are TRBV4-1 and TRBJ2-6, with a tentative D call TRBD2 (5 bases). Trimming removed 6 bases from V and 3 bases from J, with 18 bases in between. Germline V gives CDR1 MGHRA, CDR2 YSYEKL. This CDR3 contains 17 residues. CDR3 coding DNA: TGCGCCAGCAGTCGTGGACTGGCCGCAGGTGGGGCCAACGTCCTGACTTTC. Amino acid sequence: CASSRGLAAGGANVLTF.

The V gene is TRBV4-3, the J gene TRBJ2-4; 12 nucleotides line up with TRBD2. The CDR3 is 15 amino acids. Trimming cost V 1 base and J 9 bases; bases outside gene matches: 4. CDR1 LGHNA and CDR2 YSLEER come from the germline V gene. This chain's CDR3 is CASSQGTSGVFIQYF. In nucleotides, the CDR3 is TGCGCCAGCAGCCAAGGGACTAGCGGGGTGTTCATTCAGTACTTC.

This sequence joins TRBV14 and TRBJ1-4; D remains ambiguous. Germline lookup yields CDR1 SGHDN and CDR2 FVKESK. The length of the CDR3 is 13 residues. V lost 1 base and J 7 bases, leaving 7 bases between the germline ends. The CDR3, as DNA: TGTGCCAGCAGCCAAGGGTGGGCTGAAAAACTGTTTTTT. This translates into CASSQGWAEKLFF.

This chain uses TRBV9 with TRBJ2-3, with a tentative D call TRBD2 (6 bases). Germline V gene data show CDR1 as SGDLS and CDR2 as YYNGEE. With 0 bases removed from V and 2 bases from J, the gap between germline ends came to 16 bases. This CDR3 is 17 amino acids long. CDR3 loop: CASSVEGGGTYTDTQYF. The CDR3 DNA reads TGTGCCAGCAGCGTAGAGGGAGGTGGGACCTACACAGATACGCAGTATTTT.

This clone has a handful of counts. The chain uses TRBV7-2 and TRBJ2-1; TRBD2 agrees at 7 bases. There are 18 residues in the CDR3. Germline loops: CDR1 SGHTA, CDR2 FQGNSA. V dropped 1 base and J dropped 4; count of bases not matched to a gene: 13. CDR3 bases: TGTGCCAGCAGCTTAGTTCCTCGCGGGGGTCCGAGATACAATGAGCAGTTCTTC. It is translated as CASSLVPRGGPRYNEQFF.

A few counts support this clone. This chain connects TRBV5-5 to TRBJ2-3, with a weak D call TRBD1 (6 bases). The CDR3 is 13 residues long. The V and J ends lost 1 base and 6 bases respectively, with 9 bases between them. CDR1 is SGHKS and CDR2 is YYEKEE in the germline V gene (reference sequence). The CDR3 region is CASSLPRGDTQYF. CDR3 in DNA: TGTGCCAGCAGCTTGCCCAGGGGTGATACGCAGTATTTT.

In this sample, this clone turned up a few times. The chain combines TRBV25-1 with TRBJ2-5; D perhaps matches TRBD1 (7 bases). Germline V lookup: CDR1 MGHDK, CDR2 SYGVNS. V was cut by 5 bases and J by 5 bases, with 12 bases left in between. CDR3 size: 13 residues. This CDR3 is CASSQGGRETQYF. Written as DNA, the CDR3 is TGTGCCAGCAGTCAGGGGGGTCGGGAGACCCAGTACTTC.